This T cell receptor beta chain was sequenced during a study of breast tumors, draining lymph nodes, adjacent tissues. Turning to this clonotype: What it recognizes is unknown.

Using its own MiXCR run on the multiplex PCR reads, TCRdb lists one record per CDR3 protein. The table includes tens of thousands of distinct CDR3 sequences, roughly 41% detected once. The junction had 0 bases not matched to a gene; V was cut back by 5 bases and J by 0 bases. Germline V CDR1 and CDR2: DFQATT, SNEGSKA (reference sequence). The CDR3 spans 13 residues. Notes on the study in general: Compared with basal-like, luminal-like tumors shared significantly more repertoire with nontumor tissue.

The clonotype was recovered from a female donor with breast cancer. Some clones in this sample may be carry-over from other donors' samples. The V call is TRBV20-1, the J call TRBJ2-3; TRBD2 matches at 9 bases. Sequencing was carried out using breast tumor tissue. The chain's CDR3 is CSALAGSTDTQYF. The CDR3 nucleotides are TGCAGTGCTCTAGCGGGGAGCACAGATACGCAGTATTTT.